The 10 T cell receptor beta chains below come from one sample, sequenced in a study of molecular identifiers for immune sequencing clone quantification. TCRdb re-called the PCR reads through MiXCR, storing one row per CDR3 protein. Of under 650,000 distinct CDR3 sequences detected, just under 20% appear once; the ten largest clones hold roughly 0.9%. What was sequenced was naive CD8+ T cells from blood, with Jurkat cell RNA spiked in. This sample's subset: FACS-sorted CD8+CD4-CCR7+CD45RA+ naive T cells. All receptors come from a human donor in good health. Some libraries in this study had Jurkat cell RNA spiked in.

The CDR3 loop is CASTPFRGASYEQYF. The DNA for the CDR3 is TGTGCCAGCACTCCATTTCGGGGGGCATCCTACGAGCAGTACTTC. The J gene is TRBJ2-7, the V gene TRBV27; a possible D gene is TRBD2 (7 bases). CDR1 is MNHEY and CDR2 is SMNVEV in the germline V gene (reference sequence). V lost 7 bases and J 1 base, leaving 17 bases between the germline ends. The CDR3 contains 15 residues.

This clonotype was detected many times. J is TRBJ1-1 and V is TRBV9; no firm D call. This CDR3 is built from 13 residues. Germline V CDR1 and CDR2: SGDLS, YYNGEE. Trimming took 5 bases from V and 3 from J, leaving 11 bases between them. The CDR3 nucleotides are TGTGCCAGCAGACGAGACGTAGACACTGAAGCTTTCTTT. This codes for CASRRDVDTEAFF. Drawing the rest from reference TRBV9 and TRBJ1-1, the complete variable domain is DSGVTQTPKHLITATGQRVTLRCSPRSGDLSVYWYQQSLDQGLQFLIQYYNGEERAKGNILERFSAQQFPDLHSELNLSSLELGDSALYFCASRRDVDTEAFFGQGTRLTVV.

This clonotype was seen ten or more times. The rearrangement links TRBV14 to TRBJ1-4, with 8 bases lining up with TRBD1. Germline V gene lookup returns CDR1 SGHDN and CDR2 FVKESK. The CDR3 contains 13 residues. Trimming removed 3 bases from V and 14 bases from J; junction bases left unmatched: 8. The chain's CDR3 is CASSQFFTGGLFF. CDR3 in DNA: TGTGCCAGCAGCCAGTTTTTTACAGGGGGTCTGTTTTTT.

The chain combines TRBV9 with TRBJ1-6, with 8 positions matching TRBD1. This CDR3 contains 15 residues. The germline CDR1 and CDR2 sequences are SGDLS and YYNGEE. J was trimmed by 6 bases and V by 4 bases; bases with no gene match: 6. This CDR3 reads CASSPRTGSNSPLHF. Here the CDR3 DNA reads TGTGCCAGCAGCCCTCGGACAGGGAGTAATTCACCCCTCCACTTT. The whole variable domain, filled in from reference TRBV9 and TRBJ1-6, reads DSGVTQTPKHLITATGQRVTLRCSPRSGDLSVYWYQQSLDQGLQFLIQYYNGEERAKGNILERFSAQQFPDLHSELNLSSLELGDSALYFCASSPRTGSNSPLHFGNGTRLTVT.

This clonotype was observed at least ten times. The J gene is TRBJ2-6, the V gene TRBV6-5; D is uncertain. Germline V gene data show CDR1 as MNHEY and CDR2 as SVGAGI. CDR3 length: 13 amino acids. V gave up 3 bases and J gave up 3 bases, with 3 bases separating them. The CDR3 DNA follows: TGTGCCAGCAGTTATGGTGGGGCCAACGTCCTGACTTTC. Translated, it gives CASSYGGANVLTF.

The V gene is TRBV5-6, the J gene TRBJ1-1; 11 positions match TRBD1. The germline CDR1 and CDR2 sequences are SGHDT and YYEEEE. With 4 bases clipped from V and 1 base from J, the junction kept 6 bases outside the gene matches. The CDR3 runs 16 residues. CDR3 protein: CASSVDRGLTNTEAFF. The CDR3 region has the DNA TGTGCCAGCAGCGTGGACAGGGGGCTTACGAACACTGAAGCTTTCTTT.

The table lists this clonotype with a few counts. The chain links TRBV6-2 or TRBV6-3 to TRBJ2-7; no firm D call. The CDR3 extends over 11 amino acids. CDR1 MNHEY and CDR2 SVGEGT come from the germline V gene. V lost 9 bases, J lost 3 bases, and 9 bases lay in between. CDR3 coding DNA: TGTGCCAGTGCCTTCGACTACGAGCAGTACTTC. Translated, it gives CASAFDYEQYF.

V usage is TRBV12-3 or TRBV12-4 and J usage is TRBJ2-7; the match to TRBD2 covers 9 bases. The CDR3 extends over 14 amino acids. V dropped 7 bases and J dropped 3; count of bases not matched to a gene: 7. This CDR3 is CASTGTSRFYEQYF. The CDR3 DNA reads TGTGCCAGCACCGGGACTAGCAGGTTCTACGAGCAGTACTTC.

This clonotype showed up many times. The CDR3 loop reads CASSLENSAGTTYEQYF. The CDR3 DNA reads TGTGCCAGCAGCTTAGAGAACTCAGCCGGGACCACCTACGAGCAGTACTTC. The rearrangement joins TRBV7-8 to TRBJ2-7; D is perhaps TRBD1 or TRBD2 (5 bases each). Per germline, CDR1 SGHVS and CDR2 FQNEAQ. This CDR3 is built from 17 residues. Trimming left V 1 base short and J 2 bases short, with 18 bases between.

This clonotype was seen many times. The chain joins TRBV7-9 to TRBJ2-3; 10 nucleotides line up with TRBD1. Per the germline V gene, CDR1 is SEHNR and CDR2 is FQNEAQ (reference sequence). This CDR3 comprises 16 residues. V lost 6 bases and J lost 2; bases outside the gene matches: 8. The CDR3 region is CASRATGGASTDTQYF. The CDR3 DNA is TGTGCCAGCAGGGCGACAGGGGGCGCGTCCACAGATACGCAGTATTTT. Supplemented by reference TRBV7-9 and TRBJ2-3, the full variable domain reads DTGVSQNPRHKITKRGQNVTFRCDPISEHNRLYWYRQTLGQGPEFLTYFQNEAQLEKSRLLSDRFSAERPKGSFSTLEIQRTEQGDSAMYLCASRATGGASTDTQYFGPGTRLTVL.